Described below is a single T cell receptor beta chain sequence and its context. The antigen is undetermined. Each CDR3 protein gets one entry after TCRdb re-called the 5' RACE reads with MiXCR. Among 270,000 or so distinct CDR3 sequences listed, 18% were seen once. The data originate from a study of T-cell memory formation after mild COVID-19. The wider study: Each donor largely had its own TCR clusters. Whole-study results and caveats: There was a balanced CD4/CD8 profile in clones contracting day 15 to 85, and later expanders leaned CD4+. Detection of some responders pre-infection suggested pre-existing cross-reactive memory T cells participated. Among contracting clones, CD4+ were mainly CM/EM and CD8+ enriched in EMRA.

This TCR came from a man aged 18 to 29 who had mild COVID-19 (a few samples of this study predate the infection). Cell type and time point are not known. The sequencing input was PBMCs or a T cell subset sorted from them (not recorded which).

The CDR3 loop reads CASSARRGTYGYTF. In DNA, the CDR3 is TGTGCCAGCAGCGCCCGCAGGGGGACCTATGGCTACACCTTC. The chain uses TRBV7-9 and TRBJ1-2; TRBD1 aligns across 7 bases. V trimming: 5 bases; J trimming: 4 bases; junction bases outside the gene matches: 7. Germline V lookup: CDR1 SEHNR, CDR2 FQNEAQ (reference sequence). The CDR3 runs to 14 residues. Looking up the rest from reference TRBV7-9 and TRBJ1-2 gives the full variable domain: DTGVSQNPRHKITKRGQNVTFRCDPISEHNRLYWYRQTLGQGPEFLTYFQNEAQLEKSRLLSDRFSAERPKGSFSTLEIQRTEQGDSAMYLCASSARRGTYGYTFGSGTRLTVV.